This T cell receptor (beta chain) was recorded in a study of siplizumab effects on memory and regulatory T cells. Sequencing used immunoSEQ multiplex PCR; TCRdb keeps in-frame clones, though not all of them. The table includes more than 90,000 clones, roughly 94% detected once. Deletions cut 7 bases from V and 1 base from J, with 8 bases between. CDR3 length: 14 amino acids. Germline CDR1 reads SGHTA; CDR2 reads FQGTGA. A remark on this clone: Its antigen remains unknown.

Findings and caveats of the study: Alloreactive sequences traceable to unstimulated CD4+ memory cells declined significantly under siplizumab.

This clonotype was sampled from a human donor in good health. V gene TRBV7-3 combines with J gene TRBJ2-6; the D is unclear. Sequencing was done on a sample of non-Treg CD4+ T cells sorted from blood. CDR3 in DNA: TGTGCCAGCAAAGTAGGGTCTGGGGCCAACGTCCTGACTTTC. It codes for CASKVGSGANVLTF.